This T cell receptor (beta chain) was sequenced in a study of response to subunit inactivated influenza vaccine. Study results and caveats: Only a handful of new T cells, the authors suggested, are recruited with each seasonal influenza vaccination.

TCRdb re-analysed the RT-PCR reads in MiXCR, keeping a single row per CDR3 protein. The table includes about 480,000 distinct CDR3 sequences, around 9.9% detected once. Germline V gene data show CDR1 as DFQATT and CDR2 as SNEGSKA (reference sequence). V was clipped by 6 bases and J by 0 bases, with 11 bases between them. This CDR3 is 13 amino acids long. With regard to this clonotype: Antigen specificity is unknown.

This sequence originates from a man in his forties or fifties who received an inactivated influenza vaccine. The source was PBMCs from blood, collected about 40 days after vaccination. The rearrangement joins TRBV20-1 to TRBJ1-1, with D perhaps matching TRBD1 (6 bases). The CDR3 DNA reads TGCAGTGCGCAAGGGGGTATGAACACTGAAGCTTTCTTT. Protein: CSAQGGMNTEAFF.